Presented here are 21 T cell receptor beta chains from one specimen sequenced in a study of shared clonotypes between healthy human individuals. It was CD45RO-negative cells, positively selected for CCR7, that made up naive CD8 cells, with terminally differentiated effector memory CD45RA+ cells excluded. Assay: immunoSEQ multiplex PCR; the TCRdb copy retains only in-frame clones and omits some. The table lists about 580,000 clones, roughly 98% of them singletons. Sample: naive CD8+ T cells sorted from blood. All receptors come from a man aged 25-40 years in good health.

The chain carries TRBV30 and TRBJ2-7, with TRBD1 matching over 10 bases. This CDR3 has 14 residues. In germline, CDR1 is GTSNPN, CDR2 SVGIG (reference sequence). The V segment lost 2 bases and the J segment 2 bases; nucleotides outside the gene matches: 3. CDR3 sequence reads: CAWSSGQGAYEQYF. CDR3 bases: TGTGCCTGGAGTTCTGGACAGGGGGCCTACGAGCAGTACTTC. The full variable domain, with the rest looked up from reference TRBV30 and TRBJ2-7, is SQTIHQWPATLVQPVGSPLSLECTVEGTSNPNLYWYRQAAGRGLQLLFYSVGIGQISSEVPQNLSASRPQDRQFILSSKKLLLSDSGFYLCAWSSGQGAYEQYFGPGTRLTVT.

This clone was found once. The chain uses TRBV7-9 and TRBJ1-1, with 8 bases aligning to TRBD1. V was clipped by 5 bases and J by 9 bases; unmatched bases: 14. The length of the CDR3 is 15 residues. Per germline, CDR1 SEHNR and CDR2 FQNEAQ (reference sequence). The CDR3 reads CASSPRDRRGGKAFF. CDR3 nucleotides: TGTGCCAGCAGCCCCCGGGACAGGCGAGGGGGTAAAGCTTTCTTT.

The chain links TRBV19 to TRBJ2-7; 12 nucleotides line up with TRBD2. V shed 6 bases, J shed 2 bases, and the junction held 5 bases outside the gene matches. Germline CDR1 LNHDA, CDR2 SQIVND (reference sequence). The CDR3 has 15 amino acids. DNA for the CDR3: TGTGCCAGTAGGATGACTAGCGGGAGTGCCTACGAGCAGTACTTC. It is translated as CASRMTSGSAYEQYF. The full variable domain, in which reference TRBV19 and TRBJ2-7 provide the parts outside the CDR3, is DGGITQSPKYLFRKEGQNVTLSCEQNLNHDAMYWYRQDPGQGLRLIYYSQIVNDFQKGDIAEGYSVSREKKESFPLTVTSAQKNPTAFYLCASRMTSGSAYEQYFGPGTRLTVT.

The chain combines TRBV7-8 with TRBJ2-1; 11 bases map to TRBD2. This CDR3 spans 17 amino acids. V was pared by 1 base and J by 8 bases, with 10 bases of the junction left unmatched. The germline CDR1 and CDR2 sequences are SGHVS and FQNEAQ. The CDR3 protein is CASSLGRLAGSTHEQFF. CDR3 DNA: TGTGCCAGCAGCTTAGGGCGACTAGCGGGAAGTACGCATGAGCAGTTCTTC.

The chain joins TRBV4-1 to TRBJ2-3; TRBD1 aligns across 10 bases. The germline CDR1 and CDR2 sequences are MGHRA and YSYEKL. The length of the CDR3 is 16 residues. V gave up 4 bases and J gave up 5 bases; unmatched junction bases: 9. The CDR3 DNA sequence: TGCGCCAGCAGCCCGCGGGACAGGGGCGCGGGAGATACGCAGTATTTT. Its protein is CASSPRDRGAGDTQYF.

Here the CDR3 DNA reads TGCGCCAGCAGTGAGTGGGGAGGCGAGCAGTACTTC. Its protein product is CASSEWGGEQYF. This chain connects TRBV10-2 to TRBJ2-7; tentatively, D is TRBD2 (6 bases). This CDR3 is 12 amino acids long. Germline-derived CDR1 and CDR2 are WSHSY and SAAADI. V was shortened by 1 base and J by 6 bases, with 7 bases between the two germline ends.

This sequence joins TRBV18 and TRBJ2-1, with D maybe TRBD1 (6 bases). The CDR3 is 16 residues long. Germline lookup yields CDR1 KGHSH and CDR2 LQKENI. With 3 bases removed from V and 2 bases from J, the gap between germline ends came to 14 bases. The CDR3 nucleotides read TGTGCCAGCTCACCCCTAGGGGGACGACCCTACAATGAGCAGTTCTTC. Amino acids: CASSPLGGRPYNEQFF. The full variable domain, completed using reference TRBV18 and TRBJ2-1, is NAGVMQNPRHLVRRRGQEARLRCSPMKGHSHVYWYRQLPEEGLKFMVYLQKENIIDESGMPKERFSAEFPKEGPSILRIQQVVRGDSAAYFCASSPLGGRPYNEQFFGPGTRLTVL.

The chain uses TRBV4-2 and TRBJ1-2; 8 bases match TRBD1. This CDR3 has 15 amino acids. Trimming removed 4 bases from V and 5 bases from J; junction bases left unmatched: 9. Germline V gives CDR1 LGHNA, CDR2 YNFKEQ. The CDR3 loop is CASSPKQGDLYGYTF. For the CDR3, the DNA is TGTGCCAGCAGCCCTAAACAGGGGGACCTGTATGGCTACACCTTC.

V and J are TRBV9 and TRBJ2-7; TRBD1 agrees at 12 bases. The trim removed 3 bases at V and 7 bases at J, leaving 8 bases unmatched. The CDR3 runs to 15 residues. The V gene's germline CDR1 is SGDLS and CDR2 YYNGEE. DNA for the CDR3: TGTGCCAGCAGCGGGGACGGGACAGGGGGCCGGGAGCAGTACTTC. It specifies CASSGDGTGGREQYF.

This rearrangement joins TRBV29-1 to TRBJ1-1; 9 bases map to TRBD1. J lost 5 bases, V lost 8 bases, and 6 bases had no gene match. This CDR3 is 12 amino acids long. Germline loops: CDR1 SQVTM, CDR2 ANQGSEA. As DNA, the CDR3 is TGCAGCTTCCAGGGACAGGGAACTGAAGCTTTCTTT. It specifies CSFQGQGTEAFF.

For this clone: Since the CDR3 does not end with the conserved phenylalanine or tryptophan, this likely comes from a read error. The gene calls are TRBV7-8 and TRBJ1-1; D call uncertain. Between the trimmed V and J ends, which lost 1 base and 5 bases, there was a span of 17 bases. Germline CDR1 SGHVS, CDR2 FQNEAQ. The CDR3 has 16 amino acids. The CDR3 protein is CASSLEYYQAGTEAFS. The CDR3 region has the DNA TGTGCCAGCAGCTTAGAGTATTACCAGGCAGGAACTGAAGCTTTCTCT.

The count of this clone is one. The V gene is TRBV5-4, the J gene TRBJ2-2, with 8 bases aligning to TRBD2. Germline V lookup: CDR1 SGHNT, CDR2 YYREEE (reference sequence). Trimming at V came to 2 bases and at J to 5 bases, leaving 5 bases not matched to a gene. There are 15 residues in the CDR3. CDR3: CASSFSGLGTGELFF. As DNA, the CDR3 is TGTGCCAGCAGCTTTTCGGGACTAGGTACCGGGGAGCTGTTTTTT.

This rearrangement joins TRBV7-6 to TRBJ2-1; tentative D call: TRBD2 (6 bases). Germline assignment: CDR1 SGHVS and CDR2 FNYEAQ. V shed 5 bases and J shed 4 bases, with 15 bases lying between them. This CDR3 is built from 15 residues. The CDR3 region is CASSAPGGIYNEQFF. CDR3 DNA sequence: TGTGCCAGCAGCGCCCCTGGGGGGATATACAATGAGCAGTTCTTC. Together with reference TRBV7-6 and TRBJ2-1, the CDR3 gives the full variable domain: GAGVSQSPRYKVTKRGQDVALRCDPISGHVSLYWYRQALGQGPEFLTYFNYEAQQDKSGLPNDRFSAERPEGSISTLTIQRTEQRDSAMYRCASSAPGGIYNEQFFGPGTRLTVL.

This chain joins TRBV9 and TRBJ2-7, with a weak D call TRBD1 (5 bases). Germline loops: CDR1 SGDLS, CDR2 YYNGEE. The CDR3 runs 12 residues. V was pared by 7 bases and J by 5 bases, with 13 bases between. For the CDR3, the DNA is TGTGCCAGCGGTAAGGGGTCAAACGAGCAGTACTTC. As protein: CASGKGSNEQYF.

The genes are TRBV7-9 and TRBJ2-7; D possibly uses TRBD1 or TRBD2 (5 bases each). This CDR3 comprises 17 residues. Between the trimmed V and J ends, which lost 6 bases and 0 bases, there was a span of 21 bases. In germline, CDR1 is SEHNR, CDR2 FQNEAQ (reference sequence). CDR3 region: CASSPLKEDKASYEQYF. As DNA, the CDR3 is TGTGCCAGCAGTCCCCTTAAGGAGGACAAAGCCTCCTACGAGCAGTACTTC.

The rearrangement uses TRBV29-1 and TRBJ2-7; 8 bases are shared with TRBD2. J was trimmed by 5 bases and V by 7 bases; bases with no gene match: 13. CDR1 and CDR2 from the germline V gene are SQVTM and ANQGSEA. This CDR3 has 14 amino acids. CDR3 nucleotide sequence: TGCAGCGGGTCCCTTAGCGGGATATCTCACGAGCAGTACTTC. Its translation is CSGSLSGISHEQYF.

The CDR3 region has the DNA TGTGCCAGCAGCTTAGCGGGACTAACAGATACGCAGTATTTT. Encoded protein: CASSLAGLTDTQYF. The chain employs TRBV7-8 and TRBJ2-3; 7 bases align to TRBD2. Looked up from germline, CDR1 is SGHVS and CDR2 is FQNEAQ. The V gene end was trimmed by 0 bases and the J gene end by 3 bases; junction bases not matched to a gene: 0. The CDR3 is made up of 14 amino acids.

The V call is TRBV7-9, the J call TRBJ2-2; D ambiguous. This CDR3 spans 14 amino acids. Germline V CDR1 and CDR2: SEHNR, FQNEAQ (reference sequence). V gave up 4 bases and J gave up 6 bases, with 12 bases separating them. CDR3: CASSSGRRAGELFF. The CDR3 DNA reads TGTGCCAGCAGCTCTGGGCGAAGGGCCGGGGAGCTGTTTTTT.

This clone was seen only a few times. The chain combines TRBV28 with TRBJ1-1; no clear D. The ends were cut back, 10 bases at V and 1 base at J, with 7 bases in the middle. This CDR3 has 11 amino acids. CDR1 and CDR2 from the germline V gene are MDHEN and SYDVKM. The CDR3 sequence is CATARNTEAFF. CDR3 sequence (DNA): TGTGCCACCGCTCGGAACACTGAAGCTTTCTTT.

The CDR3 nucleotides are TGTGCCAGCAGCTTAGGACTAGCCGCGAACACCGGGGAGCTGTTTTTT. Translating gives CASSLGLAANTGELFF. The chain couples TRBV13 to TRBJ2-2, with D perhaps matching TRBD2 (6 bases). Germline values: CDR1 PRHDT, CDR2 FYEKMQ (reference sequence). The CDR3 has 16 amino acids. The V end lost 0 bases, the J end lost 0 bases, and 8 bases lay between the germline ends.

The chain has TRBV27 and TRBJ2-1; D is ambiguous. CDR1 is MNHEY and CDR2 is SMNVEV in the germline V gene (reference sequence). The V gene lost 10 bases and the J gene lost 6 bases, with 13 bases spanning the gap. CDR3 length: 12 residues. The CDR3 protein is CATVFGSNEQFF. The DNA for the CDR3 is TGTGCCACCGTGTTTGGGTCCAATGAGCAGTTCTTC.